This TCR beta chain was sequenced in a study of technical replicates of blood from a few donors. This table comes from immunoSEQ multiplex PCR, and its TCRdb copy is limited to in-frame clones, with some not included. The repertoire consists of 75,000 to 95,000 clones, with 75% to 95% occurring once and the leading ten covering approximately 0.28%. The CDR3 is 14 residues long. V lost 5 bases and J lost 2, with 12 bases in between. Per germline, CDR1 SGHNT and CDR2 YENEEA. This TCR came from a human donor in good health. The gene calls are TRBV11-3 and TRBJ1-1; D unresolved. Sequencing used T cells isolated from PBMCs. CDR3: CASSPTQVNTEAFF. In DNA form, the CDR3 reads TGTGCCAGCAGCCCAACCCAGGTAAACACTGAAGCTTTCTTT.